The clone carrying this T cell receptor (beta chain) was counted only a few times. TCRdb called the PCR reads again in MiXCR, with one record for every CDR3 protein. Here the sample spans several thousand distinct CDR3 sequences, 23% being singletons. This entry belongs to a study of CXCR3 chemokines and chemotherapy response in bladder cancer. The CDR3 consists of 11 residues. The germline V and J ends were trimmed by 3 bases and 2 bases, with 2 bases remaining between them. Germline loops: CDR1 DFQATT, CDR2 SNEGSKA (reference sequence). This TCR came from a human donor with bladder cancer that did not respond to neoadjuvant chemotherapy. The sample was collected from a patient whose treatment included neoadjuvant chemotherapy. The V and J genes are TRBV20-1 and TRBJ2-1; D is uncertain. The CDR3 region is CSASPYNEQFF. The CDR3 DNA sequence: TGCAGTGCTAGTCCCTACAATGAGCAGTTCTTC.